This T cell receptor beta chain was recorded in a study of cytomegalovirus exposure and HLA in healthy donors (TCRdb year 2017). About the study as a whole: An earlier analysis of 587 of the donors reported about 250 Gb of sequence data and 117 million unique TCR beta sequences from 150 million to 200 million T cells. In a later analysis, previously published TCR beta repertoires from about 640 donors were re-analyzed and high-resolution HLA genotyping was added so that TCR occurrence patterns could be studied. Typing coverage differed by locus: A, B, C, DRB1 and DQB1 were typed in roughly 620-630 donors, DQA1 in 522, DPA1 in approximately 610, and DPB1 in 450 to 490. Because of strong linkage in the cohort, four to six DR-DQ haplotypes were treated as single units for association and clustering. The genetic ancestry cluster associated with self-reported Caucasian donors included 80% to 90% of the approximately 400 genotyped donors. The study used immunosequencing to profile the T cell repertoires of approximately 630 subjects and linked those repertoires to cytomegalovirus serostatus. Every discovery cohort repertoire had been produced on one sequencing platform. To decide whether each TCR beta V gene segment behaved as functional or pseudogenic, an earlier analysis of approximately 620 of the donors relied on high-throughput TCR beta sequencing. In the later analysis, no new phenotypic data were used to find candidate immune exposures; instead, reliance was placed on TCR beta sequences and their occurrence across donors. The study aimed to test whether cataloging public T cell receptors could reveal signatures of past pathogen exposure. Across approximately 420 genotyped donors of the cohort, an average of about 200,000 unique TCR beta nucleotide sequences per donor were sequenced, and roughly 20% of those sequences were non-productive. A separate validation cohort of 90 to 150 different subjects was used in addition to the approximately 700-subject first cohort. A later genetic analysis took genome-wide SNP genotypes for about three fifths of the 666 donors and used that subset as a discovery cohort. Donor age, sex, ethnicity and CMV serostatus were compiled alongside the repertoire data. Both class I and class II loci were covered by HLA typing, at four-digit resolution. About 310 gigabases of sequencing data and 70 million to 100 million unique TCR sequences were included in an early release covering around 650 HLA-typed donors. To predict cytomegalovirus infection status, the study brought together high-throughput TCR immunosequencing, statistical association of individual TCRs with disease status, and machine learning. The full study reports these points: Because some donors lacked HLA typing at each locus, the association tests relied only on the typed subset. A cluster of highly shared sequence variants was judged likely to represent a technical artifact of the sequencing pipeline. Roughly uniform sequencing depth across donors was assumed in presence/absence analyses, although this assumption may not hold. According to the authors, the approach could potentially be generalized to other disease states and immunological phenotypes. In vitro tests confirmed that a few of the cytomegalovirus-associated TCR beta chains recognize cytomegalovirus antigens. In a later analysis, several top co-occurrence clusters were reported to appear linked to parvovirus B19, influenza, CMV and Epstein-Barr virus. An association between a missense DCLRE1C variant and V-gene and J-gene trimming of TCR beta chains was found in a later genetic analysis and replicated in an independent cohort. The only immune exposure information available for the cohort was CMV serostatus. Most TCR sequences were seen in very few donors, while some public TCRs were found in many individuals. A later analysis found that HLA-associated TCR beta chains were more clonally expanded and had lower generation probabilities than equally common non-associated chains. This cohort had only TCR beta chains sequenced, and the lack of alpha or paired-chain data limited which features could be detected. Linkage disequilibrium might explain the correlated functional status among segregating V segments, but an unknown experimental factor could not be excluded. Compared with the approximately 670-donor mean, donors in an Asian-associated ancestry cluster had fewer N-insertions in productive TCRs, according to a later genetic analysis. Assigning TCR associations to individual alleles was difficult when HLA alleles, especially DR and DQ, strongly co-occurred. Some IMGT-functional V segments, including TRBV6-2 and TRBV6-3, could not be distinguished by the 87-base-pair reads and were therefore excluded. In a later analysis, TCR association rates were found to vary across HLA loci, with the most associated TCRs seen for DRB1 alleles and the fewest for HLA-C alleles. In an earlier analysis of over 550 of the donors, most TCR beta V segments were observed in productive rearrangements about 90% or about 30% of the time, broadly matching IMGT annotations. Most CMV-associated TCR beta chains appeared to be HLA-restricted in a later analysis, and the HLA associations seemed to be driven largely by CMV exposure. Specific HLA alleles were associated with some 15,000 TCR beta sequences at a false discovery rate of 0.05 in a later analysis. The classifier was reported to diagnose cytomegalovirus status with high specificity and sensitivity in both the original and validation cohorts. The study listed 150 to 200 TCR beta chains as associated with cytomegalovirus. A further reported finding was that TCR beta sequences accurately predicted the HLA-A and HLA-B alleles for most subjects in the first cohort. About 17 rarely observed V segments, including chromosome 9 orphons, were excluded from the earlier analysis of several hundred of the donors because counts were too low.

Library method: the immunoSEQ multiplex PCR assay. For the multiplex PCR, a mixture combining 60 forward primers for TCR Vbeta segments and 13 reverse primers for TCR Jbeta segments was used. Amplification of the CDR3 region of rearranged TCR beta genes was performed with a multiplex PCR assay on genomic DNA. On the Illumina HiSeq System, the amplified TCR beta libraries were sequenced as 87-base-pair reads. The paper's processing steps were these. In a later analysis, roughly 80 million unique TCR beta chains were counted across the 650 to 700 repertoires, and around 11 million of these chains were shared by at least two donors. Raw reads were error-corrected and collapsed into unique sequences by a nearest-neighbor algorithm in which closely related sequences were merged to remove PCR and sequencing errors. To assign V, D and J gene segments, CDR3 sequences were aligned to IMGT reference sequences. For a sequence to be retained, a match of at least six nucleotides to both a V gene segment and a J gene segment was required. Rearrangements were classified as productive when the CDR3 lacked stop codons and remained in frame with V and J, and all other rearrangements were classified as non-productive. CDR3 was defined according to IMGT convention as the region running from the second conserved V-encoded cysteine to the conserved J-encoded phenylalanine. In an earlier analysis of more than 550 of the donors, sequences lacking an unambiguous match to a single V gene segment were excluded. In an earlier analysis of some 590 of the donors, a V segment was called functional when productive rearrangements were above 56.7%, and segregating when the standard deviation between donors exceeded 5%. A statistical classification framework was built to diagnose cytomegalovirus status from the catalog of TCR beta chain sequences. In a later analysis, TCR nucleotide sequences were compared against IMGT/GENE-DB human TR gene sequences so that V and J genes could be assigned. A later analysis assigned CDR3 sequences and most-parsimonious VDJ recombination scenarios with the TCRdist pipeline. A later analysis defined each TCR beta chain by its CDR3 amino acid sequence plus V-gene family, and excluded reads lacking a unique V-gene family. As a way to deal with suspected cross-contamination and a sequencing artifact, a later analysis dropped roughly 620 nucleotide sequences that were highly shared and had low generation probability. For each public chain, a later analysis derived a clonal expansion index from normalized ranks of inferred template counts within each repertoire. Generation probabilities in a later analysis came from a VDJ recombination model fitted to out-of-frame rearrangements, and those results were checked against IGoR. Hypergeometric tests were used in a later analysis to score TCR-TCR, TCR-HLA and TCR-CMV co-occurrence, with a repertoire-size bias correction applied to the TCR pairs. In a later analysis, false discovery rates were estimated by permuting HLA or CMV assignments 20 times. In a later analysis, co-occurring TCRs were grouped using DBSCAN, with TCRdist sequence similarity added in when clustering inside HLA-allele-positive subsets. Repertoires with fewer than 30,000 or more than 120,000 public chains, plus five repertoires with anomalous nucleotide sharing, were excluded from co-occurrence clustering. TCRdb stores this immuneACCESS table with in-frame sequences only. Part of the clones is absent; in the studies checked, under half of the shortfall reflects unresolved V genes, and no reason is known for the rest. The V and J calls and the clone size are those of that table, but D and trimming were determined from the DNA. Counted in this sample were about 94,000 clones; less than 80% of them appeared once. Jointly, the top ten make up just over 1.4% of the sample.

There are 13 amino acids in the CDR3, from cysteine to phenylalanine inclusive. The sequence is cut down to CDR3 DNA, 39 bases in frame from base 1. The germline V gene specifies SGHRS as CDR1 and YFSETQ as CDR2. Trimming takes 4 bases off V and 7 bases off J; junction bases not matched to a gene: 5. This clone was observed a few times. The specificity of this receptor is unknown. Base qualities were left out, and no much larger clone turns up one base away. In total, fewer than 750 healthy bone marrow donors made up the cohort. At the time of sampling, every cohort member was nominally healthy, though immune exposures that went unrecorded were likely present. The donor tested CMV seronegative, placing the donor among the 350 to 400 seronegative members of the cohort. A peripheral blood sample was provided by each donor, and peripheral blood mononuclear cells were used for TCR beta sequencing. Genomic DNA extraction from the blood cell samples was performed with the Qiagen DNeasy Blood Extraction Kit.

The sample comprised PBMCs. The V gene is TRBV5-1 and the J gene is TRBJ2-3; TRBD2 lines up with 8 middle nucleotides. The clonotype originates from a male donor in good health and CMV-seronegative. The CDR3 region: CASSQGLANTQYF. The DNA reads as follows: TGCGCCAGCAGCCAAGGACTAGCCAATACGCAGTATTTT.